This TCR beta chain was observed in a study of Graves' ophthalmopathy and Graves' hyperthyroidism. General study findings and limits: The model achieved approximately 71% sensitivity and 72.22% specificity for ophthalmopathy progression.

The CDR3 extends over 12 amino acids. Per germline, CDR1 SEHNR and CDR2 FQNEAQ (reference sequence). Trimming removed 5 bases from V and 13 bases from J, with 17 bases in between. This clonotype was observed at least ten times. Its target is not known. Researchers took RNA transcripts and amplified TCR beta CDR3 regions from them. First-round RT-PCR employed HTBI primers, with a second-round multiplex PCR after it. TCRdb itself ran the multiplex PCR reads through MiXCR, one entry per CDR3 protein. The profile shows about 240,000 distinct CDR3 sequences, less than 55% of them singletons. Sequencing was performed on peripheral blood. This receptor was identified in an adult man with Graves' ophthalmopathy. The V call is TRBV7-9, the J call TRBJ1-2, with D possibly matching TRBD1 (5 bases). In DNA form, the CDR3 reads TGTGCCAGCAGCCAGGGAGACGATCGGTGCACCTTC. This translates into CASSQGDDRCTF.